The 32 T cell receptor beta chains given below trace back to one sample, sequenced in a study of T cells in Graves' hyperthyroidism and ophthalmopathy. It was RNA transcripts that yielded the amplified TCR beta CDR3 regions. First-round RT-PCR targeting the TCR CDR3 was performed with the HTBI primer set. MiXCR, run by TCRdb on the multiplex PCR reads, gives a single entry per CDR3 protein. The sample carries around 720,000 distinct CDR3 sequences, approximately 36% recorded once. Sequenced: blood. The source is a middle-aged woman with Graves' hyperthyroidism.

This clonotype came up many times. The chain is built from TRBV7-2 and TRBJ1-5; 7 bases align to TRBD1. Germline trimming cut 5 bases from V and 2 bases from J; bases unmatched to any gene: 3. Germline V CDR1 and CDR2: SGHTA, FQGNSA. The CDR3 runs to 14 residues. CDR3 region: CASSTGAGNQPQHF. The CDR3 DNA reads TGTGCCAGCAGCACAGGGGCGGGCAATCAGCCCCAGCATTTT.

This clonotype was observed at least ten times. This chain joins TRBV2 and TRBJ1-5; D is undetermined. The CDR3 sequence is 15 residues long. The V gene lost 7 bases and the J gene lost 0 bases, with 13 bases spanning the gap. Per germline, CDR1 SNHLY and CDR2 FYNNEI. The chain's CDR3 is CASIEGPYSNQPQHF. As DNA, the CDR3 is TGTGCCAGCATTGAGGGTCCTTATAGCAATCAGCCCCAGCATTTT.

This clonotype was counted between two and nine times. The chain links TRBV4-1 to TRBJ2-5; no firm D call. The CDR3 is 15 amino acids. Germline V gives CDR1 MGHRA, CDR2 YSYEKL. Trimming removed 1 base from V and 4 bases from J, with 13 bases in between. CDR3 in amino acids: CASSQVTFDGETQYF. The CDR3 DNA reads as TGCGCCAGCAGCCAAGTGACGTTTGACGGAGAGACCCAGTACTTC.

A word on this clonotype: A much larger clone differs from this one at a single base, so this may be a read error. V usage is TRBV7-2 and J usage is TRBJ1-1; 10 bases are a match to TRBD1. The CDR3 covers 14 residues. Germline V lookup: CDR1 SGHTA, CDR2 FQGNSA. V dropped 5 bases and J dropped 3; count of bases not matched to a gene: 3. The CDR3 DNA follows: TGTGCCAGCAGCGCCGGGACAGGGGACACTGAAGCTTTCTTT. It yields the protein CASSAGTGDTEAFF. Combining the CDR3 with reference TRBV7-2 and TRBJ1-1 gives the whole variable domain GAGVSQSPSNKVTEKGKDVELRCDPISGHTALYWYRQSLGQGLEFLIYFQGNSAPDKSGLPSDRFSAERTGGSVSTLTIQRTQQEDSAVYLCASSAGTGDTEAFFGQGTRLTVV.

This clonotype showed up just a few times. This could be a read error, since a much larger clone is one nucleotide away. This chain links TRBV29-1 with TRBJ2-7; 8 bases are shared with TRBD2. Germline CDR1 SQVTM, CDR2 ANQGSEA. CDR3 length: 11 amino acids. Losses at the gene ends were 4 bases for V and 5 bases for J; bases not matched to a gene: 1. The CDR3 sequence is CSVGTSNEQYF. CDR3 bases: TGCAGCGTTGGGACTAGCAACGAGCAGTACTTC.

This rearrangement joins TRBV19 to TRBJ1-2; D not certain. The length of the CDR3 is 15 residues. The V gene's germline CDR1 is LNHDA and CDR2 SQIVND (reference sequence). The ends were cut back, 1 base at V and 5 bases at J, with 14 bases in the middle. CDR3 sequence: CASSIGQEEKYGYTF. CDR3 coding DNA: TGTGCCAGTAGTATAGGGCAGGAGGAGAAATATGGCTACACCTTC.

The sample holds many counts of this clonotype. The rearrangement links TRBV7-2 to TRBJ2-5, with 7 nucleotides matching TRBD1. The CDR3 covers 16 residues. Germline assignment: CDR1 SGHTA and CDR2 FQGNSA. V shed 5 bases, J shed 7 bases, and the junction held 16 bases outside the gene matches. The CDR3 sequence: CASSRPQGRGGGTQYF. DNA for the CDR3: TGTGCCAGCAGCCGACCACAGGGGCGAGGCGGAGGGACCCAGTACTTC. Drawing the rest from reference TRBV7-2 and TRBJ2-5, the complete variable domain is GAGVSQSPSNKVTEKGKDVELRCDPISGHTALYWYRQSLGQGLEFLIYFQGNSAPDKSGLPSDRFSAERTGGSVSTLTIQRTQQEDSAVYLCASSRPQGRGGGTQYFGPGTRLLVL.

As regards this clonotype: A much larger clone is a single base away; this may be a read error. The CDR3 nucleotides read TGTACCAGCACAACATACCCAAGGGCTGGCGGCTACACCTTC. It codes for CTSTTYPRAGGYTF. The rearrangement uses TRBV7-2 and TRBJ1-2; D not resolved. The CDR3 is 14 residues long. Trimming took off 7 bases at V and 8 bases at J, with 20 bases between the two ends. Per germline, CDR1 SGHTA and CDR2 FQGNSA.

Many counts were recorded for this clonotype. The genes are TRBV2 and TRBJ2-5; 7 bases fit TRBD2. CDR3 length: 13 residues. Trimming cost V 6 bases and J 4 bases; bases outside gene matches: 5. Germline V CDR1 and CDR2: SNHLY, FYNNEI. The CDR3 region is CASSPGGGETQYF. The CDR3 DNA reads as TGTGCCAGCAGCCCCGGCGGGGGAGAGACCCAGTACTTC.

The chain has TRBV7-8 and TRBJ2-7, with TRBD1 matching over 11 bases. The V segment lost 5 bases and the J segment 7 bases; nucleotides outside the gene matches: 7. Germline CDR1 and CDR2: SGHVS and FQNEAQ. The CDR3 extends over 14 amino acids. The CDR3 reads CASSIGQGAEEQYF. Written as DNA, the CDR3 is TGTGCCAGCAGCATAGGACAGGGGGCAGAAGAGCAGTACTTC.

The chain has TRBV6-5 and TRBJ1-3, with a possible D match to TRBD1 (5 bases). Germline V lookup: CDR1 MNHEY, CDR2 SVGAGI. This CDR3 has 16 residues. V dropped 5 bases and J dropped 0 bases, with 14 bases sitting between them. CDR3 amino acids: CASSVAGADSGNTIYF. The CDR3 DNA reads TGTGCCAGCAGTGTCGCCGGGGCCGACTCTGGAAACACCATATATTTT.

The chain couples TRBV12-3 or TRBV12-4 to TRBJ1-6; 7 nucleotides agree with TRBD1. The V gene end was trimmed by 3 bases and the J gene end by 7 bases; junction bases not matched to a gene: 6. This CDR3 comprises 15 residues. The CDR3 region is CASSLGTVGNSPLHF. CDR3 sequence (DNA): TGTGCCAGCAGTTTGGGGACAGTCGGCAATTCACCCCTCCACTTT.

Remarks on this clonotype: A much larger clone sits a single nucleotide away, making a read error possible. V and J are TRBV29-1 and TRBJ1-1, with D perhaps matching TRBD1 (6 bases). Trimming removed 7 bases from V and 6 bases from J, with 12 bases in between. The CDR3 consists of 11 residues. The germline gives CDR1 SQVTM, CDR2 ANQGSEA. CDR3: CSGDKYAEAFF. Written as DNA, the CDR3 is TGCAGCGGGGACAAGTACGCTGAAGCTTTCTTT.

V is TRBV5-1 and J is TRBJ1-2, with 7 nucleotides matching TRBD1. With V trimmed by 0 bases and J by 4 bases, 12 bases remained unmatched. Looked up from germline, CDR1 is SGHRS and CDR2 is YFSETQ. This CDR3 contains 17 residues. Here the CDR3 DNA reads TGCGCCAGCAGCTTGGACTTGACAGGGTTAAGCGGCTATGGCTACACCTTC. Its translation: CASSLDLTGLSGYGYTF.

V is TRBV29-1 and J is TRBJ1-2; D unresolved. CDR1 SQVTM and CDR2 ANQGSEA come from the germline V gene. The CDR3 contains 13 residues. With 2 bases removed from V and 0 bases from J, the gap between germline ends came to 7 bases. The CDR3 is CSVELGTNYGYTF. Here the CDR3 DNA reads TGCAGCGTTGAACTCGGGACTAACTATGGCTACACCTTC.

CDR3 bases: TGTGCCAGCAGCTTTCGACTAGCGGGGTACACAGATACGCAGTATTTT. It codes for CASSFRLAGYTDTQYF. The chain is built from TRBV5-4 and TRBJ2-3; 11 nucleotides match TRBD2. This CDR3 has 16 amino acids. Germline V gene lookup returns CDR1 SGHNT and CDR2 YYREEE (reference sequence). The V segment lost 2 bases and the J segment 2 bases; nucleotides outside the gene matches: 4.

This clonotype was detected ten times or more. This sequence joins TRBV12-3 or TRBV12-4 and TRBJ1-1; weak D call: TRBD1 (5 bases). The CDR3 has 11 amino acids. V was cut by 6 bases and J by 10 bases, with 12 bases left in between. In nucleotides, the CDR3 is TGTGCCAGCAGCCAGCAGGGAGGAGCTTTCTTT. Its translation is CASSQQGGAFF.

This clonotype was picked up a small number of times. The rearrangement links TRBV7-2 to TRBJ2-5; 9 bases map to TRBD1. The CDR3 totals 15 residues. Trimming at V came to 5 bases and at J to 5 bases, leaving 9 bases not matched to a gene. Germline loops: CDR1 SGHTA, CDR2 FQGNSA. This CDR3 reads CASSPRQGGYETQYF. CDR3 nucleotides: TGTGCCAGCAGCCCTCGACAGGGGGGATACGAGACCCAGTACTTC.

This clonotype appeared many times. The rearrangement joins TRBV7-9 to TRBJ1-5, with D perhaps TRBD1 (6 bases). V lost 4 bases and J 3 bases, leaving 13 bases between the germline ends. Looked up from germline, CDR1 is SEHNR and CDR2 is FQNEAQ (reference sequence). This CDR3 comprises 15 residues. The CDR3 loop is CASSSWTDPNQPQHF. The CDR3 coding sequence is TGTGCCAGCAGCTCGTGGACAGATCCCAATCAGCCCCAGCATTTT. Using reference TRBV7-9 and TRBJ1-5 for the parts outside the CDR3, the full variable domain is DTGVSQNPRHKITKRGQNVTFRCDPISEHNRLYWYRQTLGQGPEFLTYFQNEAQLEKSRLLSDRFSAERPKGSFSTLEIQRTEQGDSAMYLCASSSWTDPNQPQHFGDGTRLSIL.

About this clonotype: The junction differs from germline at one of its ends, possibly a read error. V gene TRBV2 combines with J gene TRBJ1-2; possibly TRBD1 for D (6 bases). The germline V gene encodes CDR1 SNHLY and CDR2 FYNNEI. The CDR3 contains 15 residues. The CDR3 sequence: CTSSYGGRRSFGYTF. Written as DNA, the CDR3 is TGTACCAGCAGTTACGGGGGGCGCAGGTCATTTGGCTACACCTTC.

This CDR3 is CASSWEPSYEQYF. CDR3 nucleotide sequence: TGTGCCAGCAGCTGGGAGCCAAGCTACGAGCAGTACTTC. The rearrangement uses TRBV7-9 and TRBJ2-7; TRBD2 is a possible D gene (5 bases). Germline assignment: CDR1 SEHNR and CDR2 FQNEAQ (reference sequence). CDR3 size: 13 residues. Trimming took 4 bases from V and 3 from J, leaving 10 bases between them. Full variable domain (remainder filled in from reference TRBV7-9 and TRBJ2-7): DTGVSQNPRHKITKRGQNVTFRCDPISEHNRLYWYRQTLGQGPEFLTYFQNEAQLEKSRLLSDRFSAERPKGSFSTLEIQRTEQGDSAMYLCASSWEPSYEQYFGPGTRLTVT.

This clonotype was counted only a few times. The CDR3 region is CASSSDGSNEKLFF. The CDR3 DNA reads TGTGCCAGCAGCTCGGACGGTTCTAATGAAAAACTGTTTTTT. The chain carries TRBV7-9 and TRBJ1-4; unclear D gene. The CDR3 is 14 residues long. Germline CDR1 reads SEHNR; CDR2 reads FQNEAQ (reference sequence). V lost 4 bases to trimming and J lost 3 bases, with 9 bases between them.

The sample holds many counts of this clonotype. The chain combines TRBV7-6 with TRBJ1-6; TRBD1 might be the D (6 bases). Deletions cut 4 bases from V and 6 bases from J, with 19 bases between. Germline V lookup: CDR1 SGHVS, CDR2 FNYEAQ. The CDR3 totals 17 residues. DNA for the CDR3: TGTGCCAGCAGCTCCTCGGGGGCAGGACCGGGTAATTCACCCCTCCACTTT. As protein: CASSSSGAGPGNSPLHF.

This chain links TRBV7-2 with TRBJ2-7; 13 nucleotides agree with TRBD2. The junction had 12 bases not matched to a gene; V was cut back by 6 bases and J by 7 bases. Germline CDR1 reads SGHTA; CDR2 reads FQGNSA. CDR3 length equals 16 residues. The CDR3 sequence: CASSFRRTSGGQEQYF. The CDR3 nucleotides are TGTGCCAGCAGTTTTAGGAGGACTAGCGGGGGTCAGGAGCAGTACTTC.

The gene calls are TRBV12-3 or TRBV12-4 and TRBJ2-5; 15 nucleotides align to TRBD2. Trimming cost V 6 bases and J 2 bases; bases outside gene matches: 4. The CDR3 is 16 residues long. The DNA for the CDR3 is TGTGCCAGCAGAACAGGGACTAGCGGGAGGCAAGAGACCCAGTACTTC. It translates to CASRTGTSGRQETQYF.

The chain is built from TRBV4-1 and TRBJ2-7; D might be TRBD2 (6 bases). Germline values: CDR1 MGHRA, CDR2 YSYEKL. CDR3 size: 16 residues. Trimming took off 0 bases at V and 3 bases at J, with 15 bases between the two ends. The CDR3 loop reads CASSQDSWEAVYEQYF. Here the CDR3 DNA reads TGCGCCAGCAGCCAAGATTCATGGGAGGCGGTCTACGAGCAGTACTTC.

This chain connects TRBV12-3 or TRBV12-4 to TRBJ1-1; no clear D. This CDR3 is built from 14 residues. With 2 bases removed from V and 1 base from J, the gap between germline ends came to 8 bases. CDR3 sequence (DNA): TGTGCCAGCAGTTTAAGTGAGGGGAACACTGAAGCTTTCTTT. The encoded protein is CASSLSEGNTEAFF.

This clonotype was detected a few times. The chain links TRBV9 to TRBJ2-2, with D unclear. Trimming shortened V by 2 bases and J by 6 bases, and 14 bases separated the two germline ends. The length of the CDR3 is 15 residues. The germline CDR1 and CDR2 sequences are SGDLS and YYNGEE. Here the CDR3 DNA reads TGTGCCAGCAGCGTTAGCCCTGAGTCGTCCGGGGAGCTGTTTTTT. Translated, it gives CASSVSPESSGELFF.

This clonotype was seen at least ten times. The chain is built from TRBV6-5 and TRBJ2-5, with D possibly TRBD2 on 6 matching bases. This CDR3 is built from 14 residues. From germline, CDR1 is MNHEY and CDR2 SVGAGI. Trimming removed 6 bases from V and 5 bases from J, with 16 bases in between. As DNA, the CDR3 is TGTGCCAGCAGCCCTACACCCGCGGGGGAGACCCAGTACTTC. Protein: CASSPTPAGETQYF.

This clonotype was counted at least ten times. The CDR3 is CASSLGAANTEAFF. The CDR3 DNA follows: TGCGCCAGCAGCTTGGGGGCGGCGAACACTGAAGCTTTCTTT. This chain links TRBV5-1 with TRBJ1-1; D not resolved. CDR3 length: 14 residues. V gave up 0 bases and J gave up 1 base, with 7 bases separating them. From germline, CDR1 is SGHRS and CDR2 YFSETQ.

The chain is built from TRBV3-1 and TRBJ2-2, with D maybe TRBD2 (6 bases). Trimming cost V 4 bases and J 5 bases, with 26 bases left between them. Germline loops: CDR1 LGHDT, CDR2 YNNKEL (reference sequence). The CDR3 has 19 residues. The CDR3 here is CASSLKLGSRGRRTGELFF. The CDR3, as DNA: TGTGCCAGCAGCCTAAAGTTGGGGTCGAGAGGGAGGCGGACCGGGGAGCTGTTTTTT.

The rearrangement links TRBV20-1 to TRBJ1-5; D is perhaps TRBD1 (5 bases). The CDR3 runs 15 residues. The germline V gene encodes CDR1 DFQATT and CDR2 SNEGSKA (reference sequence). V gave up 5 bases and J gave up 7 bases, with 21 bases separating them. CDR3 sequence: CSASAGLSNSQPQHF. CDR3 sequence (DNA): TGCAGTGCTTCAGCGGGGCTTTCTAATTCCCAGCCCCAGCATTTT.